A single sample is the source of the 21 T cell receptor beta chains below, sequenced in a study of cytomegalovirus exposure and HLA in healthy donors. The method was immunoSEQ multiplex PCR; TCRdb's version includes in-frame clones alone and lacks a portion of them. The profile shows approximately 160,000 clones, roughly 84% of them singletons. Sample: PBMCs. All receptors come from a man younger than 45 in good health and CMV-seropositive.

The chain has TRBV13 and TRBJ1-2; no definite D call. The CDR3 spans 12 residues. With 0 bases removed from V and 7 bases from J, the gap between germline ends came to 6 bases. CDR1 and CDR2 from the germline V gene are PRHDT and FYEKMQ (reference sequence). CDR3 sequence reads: CASSLGQVGYTF. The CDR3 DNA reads TGTGCCAGCAGCTTAGGTCAGGTTGGCTACACCTTC.

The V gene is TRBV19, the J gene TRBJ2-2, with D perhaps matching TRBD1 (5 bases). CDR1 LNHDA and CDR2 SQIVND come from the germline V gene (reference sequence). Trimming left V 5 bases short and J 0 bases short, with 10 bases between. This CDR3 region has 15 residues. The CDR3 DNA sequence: TGTGCCAGTAGTCCGAGACAGTCGAACACCGGGGAGCTGTTTTTT. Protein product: CASSPRQSNTGELFF.

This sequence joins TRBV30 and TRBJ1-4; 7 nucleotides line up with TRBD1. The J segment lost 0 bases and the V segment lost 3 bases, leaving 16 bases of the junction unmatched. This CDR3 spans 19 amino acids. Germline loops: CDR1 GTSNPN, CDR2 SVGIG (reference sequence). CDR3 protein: CAWSPLPGQSLATNEKLFF. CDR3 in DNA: TGTGCCTGGAGCCCCCTCCCGGGACAGTCTCTTGCAACTAATGAAAAACTGTTTTTT.

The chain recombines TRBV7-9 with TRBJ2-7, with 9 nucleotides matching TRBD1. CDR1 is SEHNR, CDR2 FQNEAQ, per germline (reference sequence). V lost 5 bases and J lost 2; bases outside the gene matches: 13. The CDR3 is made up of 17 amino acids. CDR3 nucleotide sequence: TGTGCCAGCAGCAAGCCGCCTTGGGGGACAGGGACCTACGAGCAGTACTTC. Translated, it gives CASSKPPWGTGTYEQYF.

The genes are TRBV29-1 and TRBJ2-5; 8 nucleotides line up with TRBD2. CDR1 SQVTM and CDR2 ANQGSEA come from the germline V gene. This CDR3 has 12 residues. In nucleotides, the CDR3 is TGCAGTAGCGGGACAAACCAAGAGACCCAGTACTTC. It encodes CSSGTNQETQYF.

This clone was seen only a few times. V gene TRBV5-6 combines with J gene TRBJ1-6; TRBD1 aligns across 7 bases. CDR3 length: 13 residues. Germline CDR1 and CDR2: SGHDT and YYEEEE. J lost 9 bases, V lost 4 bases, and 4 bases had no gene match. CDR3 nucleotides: TGTGCCAGCAGCCCCGACAGGGTTTCACCCCTCCACTTT. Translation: CASSPDRVSPLHF. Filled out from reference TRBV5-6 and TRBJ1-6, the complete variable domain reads DAGVTQSPTHLIKTRGQQVTLRCSPKSGHDTVSWYQQALGQGPQFIFQYYEEEERQRGNFPDRFSGHQFPNYSSELNVNALLLGDSALYLCASSPDRVSPLHFGNGTRLTVT.

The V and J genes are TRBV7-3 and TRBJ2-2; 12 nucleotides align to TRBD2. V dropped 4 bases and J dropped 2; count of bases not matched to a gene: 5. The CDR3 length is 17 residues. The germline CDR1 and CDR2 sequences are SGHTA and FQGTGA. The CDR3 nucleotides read TGTGCCAGCAGCTCGGGACTAGCGGGTGCTAACACCGGGGAGCTGTTTTTT. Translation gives CASSSGLAGANTGELFF.

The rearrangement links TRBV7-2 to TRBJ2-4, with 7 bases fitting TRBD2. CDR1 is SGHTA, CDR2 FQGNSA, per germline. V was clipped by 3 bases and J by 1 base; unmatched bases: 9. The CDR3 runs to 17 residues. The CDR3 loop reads CASSLGPKGGAKNIQYF. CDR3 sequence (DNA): TGTGCCAGCAGCTTGGGACCTAAGGGAGGGGCCAAAAACATTCAGTACTTC.

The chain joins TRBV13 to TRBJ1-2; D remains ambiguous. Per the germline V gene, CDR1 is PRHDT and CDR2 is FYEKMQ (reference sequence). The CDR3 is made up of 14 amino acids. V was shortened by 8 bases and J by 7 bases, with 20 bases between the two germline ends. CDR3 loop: CASSQRKVDIGYTF. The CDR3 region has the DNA TGTGCCAGCTCTCAGCGGAAGGTTGATATTGGCTACACCTTC.

In DNA, the CDR3 is TGTGCCATCGGCTGGGGGGGGTCGTCCTACGAGCAGTACTTC. Protein product: CAIGWGGSSYEQYF. This chain joins TRBV6-1 and TRBJ2-7, with 7 bases fitting TRBD2. There are 14 residues in the CDR3. Unmatched junction bases numbered 10, after V lost 10 bases and J lost 1 base. The germline CDR1 and CDR2 sequences are MNHNS and SASEGT.

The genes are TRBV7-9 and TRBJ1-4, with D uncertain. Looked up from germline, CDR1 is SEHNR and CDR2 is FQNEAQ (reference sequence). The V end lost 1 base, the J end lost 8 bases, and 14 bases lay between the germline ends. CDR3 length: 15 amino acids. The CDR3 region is CASSLGSEGLEKLFF. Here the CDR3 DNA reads TGTGCCAGCAGCTTAGGGAGCGAGGGATTGGAAAAACTGTTTTTT.

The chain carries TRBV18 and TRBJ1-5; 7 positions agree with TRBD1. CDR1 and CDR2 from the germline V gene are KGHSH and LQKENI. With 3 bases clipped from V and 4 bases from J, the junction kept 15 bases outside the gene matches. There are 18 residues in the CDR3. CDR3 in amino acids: CASSPGSQGLLGNQPQHF. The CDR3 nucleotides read TGTGCCAGCTCACCGGGATCACAGGGGCTCTTGGGAAATCAGCCCCAGCATTTT.

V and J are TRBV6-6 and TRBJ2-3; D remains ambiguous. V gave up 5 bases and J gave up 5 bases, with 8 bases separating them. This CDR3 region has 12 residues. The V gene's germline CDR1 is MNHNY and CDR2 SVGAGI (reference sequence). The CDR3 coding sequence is TGTGCCAGCAGTCTAGTGCGAGATACGCAGTATTTT. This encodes CASSLVRDTQYF.

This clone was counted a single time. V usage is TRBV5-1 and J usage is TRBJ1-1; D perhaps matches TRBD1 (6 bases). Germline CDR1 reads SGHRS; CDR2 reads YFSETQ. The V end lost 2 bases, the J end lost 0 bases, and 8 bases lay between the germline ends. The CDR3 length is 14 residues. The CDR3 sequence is CASSLTGLNTEAFF. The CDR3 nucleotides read TGCGCCAGCAGCTTAACAGGGTTGAACACTGAAGCTTTCTTT.

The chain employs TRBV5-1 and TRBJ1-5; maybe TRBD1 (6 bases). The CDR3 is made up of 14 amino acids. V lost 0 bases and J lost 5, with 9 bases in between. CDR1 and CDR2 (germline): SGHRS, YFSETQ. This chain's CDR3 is CASSLEAGDQPQHF. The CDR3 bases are TGCGCCAGCAGCTTGGAGGCAGGGGATCAGCCCCAGCATTTT.

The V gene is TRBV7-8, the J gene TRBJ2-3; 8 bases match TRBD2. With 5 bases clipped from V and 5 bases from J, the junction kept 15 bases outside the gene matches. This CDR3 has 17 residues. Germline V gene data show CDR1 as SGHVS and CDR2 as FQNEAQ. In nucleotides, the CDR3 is TGTGCCAGCAGCCCCGCGAGGAGGCGGGAGGATGAAGATACGCAGTATTTT. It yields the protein CASSPARRREDEDTQYF.

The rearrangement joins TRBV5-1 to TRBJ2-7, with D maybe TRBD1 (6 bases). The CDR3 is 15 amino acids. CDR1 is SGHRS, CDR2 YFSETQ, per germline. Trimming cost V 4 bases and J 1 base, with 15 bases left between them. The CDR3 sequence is CASSPIQGTSYEQYF. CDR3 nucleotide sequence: TGCGCCAGCAGCCCCATCCAGGGGACATCCTACGAGCAGTACTTC.

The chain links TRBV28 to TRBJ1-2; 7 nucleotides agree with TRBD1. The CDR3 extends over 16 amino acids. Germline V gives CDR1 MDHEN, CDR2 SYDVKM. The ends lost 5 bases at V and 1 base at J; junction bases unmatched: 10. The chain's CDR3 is CASSGYRGDRNYGYTF. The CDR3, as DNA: TGTGCCAGCAGTGGATACAGGGGCGACCGTAACTATGGCTACACCTTC.

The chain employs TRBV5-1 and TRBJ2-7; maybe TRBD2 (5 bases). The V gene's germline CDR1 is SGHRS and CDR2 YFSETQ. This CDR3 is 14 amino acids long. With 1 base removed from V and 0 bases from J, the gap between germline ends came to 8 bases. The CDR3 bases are TGCGCCAGCAGCTTGCTGGGGAGCTCCTACGAGCAGTACTTC. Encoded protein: CASSLLGSSYEQYF.

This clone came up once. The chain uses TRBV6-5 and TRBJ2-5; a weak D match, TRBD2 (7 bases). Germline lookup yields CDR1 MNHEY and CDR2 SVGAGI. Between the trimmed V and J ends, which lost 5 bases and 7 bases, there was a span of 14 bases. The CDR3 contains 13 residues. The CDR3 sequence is CASSNGGGGTQYF. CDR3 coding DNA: TGTGCCAGCAGTAACGGGGGAGGGGGGACCCAGTACTTC.

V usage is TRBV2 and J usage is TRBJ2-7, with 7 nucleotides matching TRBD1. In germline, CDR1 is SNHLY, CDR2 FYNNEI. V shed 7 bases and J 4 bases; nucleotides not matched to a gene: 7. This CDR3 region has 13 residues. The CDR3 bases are TGTGCCAGCACGCGACAGGGACCTTACGAGCAGTACTTC. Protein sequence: CASTRQGPYEQYF.